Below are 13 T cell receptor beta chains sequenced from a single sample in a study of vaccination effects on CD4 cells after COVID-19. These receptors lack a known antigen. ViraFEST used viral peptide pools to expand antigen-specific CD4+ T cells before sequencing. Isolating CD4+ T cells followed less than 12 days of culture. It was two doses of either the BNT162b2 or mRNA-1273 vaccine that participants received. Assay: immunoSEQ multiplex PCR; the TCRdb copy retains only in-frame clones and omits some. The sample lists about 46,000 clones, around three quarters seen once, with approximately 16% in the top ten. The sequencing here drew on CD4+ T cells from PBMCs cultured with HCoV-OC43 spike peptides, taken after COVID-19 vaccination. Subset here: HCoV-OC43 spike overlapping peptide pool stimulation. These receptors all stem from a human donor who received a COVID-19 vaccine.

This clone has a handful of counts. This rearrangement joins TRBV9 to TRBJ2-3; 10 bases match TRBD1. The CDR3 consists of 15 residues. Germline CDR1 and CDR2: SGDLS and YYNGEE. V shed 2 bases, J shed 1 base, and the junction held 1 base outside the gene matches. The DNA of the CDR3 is TGTGCCAGCAGCGTGGGGACAGGGGGCACAGATACGCAGTATTTT. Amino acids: CASSVGTGGTDTQYF.

The CDR3 DNA reads as TGCGCCAGCAGCCCCGGTGGACAGGGGGCCGGTACTGAAGCTTTCTTT. It specifies CASSPGGQGAGTEAFF. The genes are TRBV5-1 and TRBJ1-1, with TRBD1 matching over 11 bases. The length of the CDR3 is 16 residues. The J segment lost 5 bases and the V segment lost 4 bases, leaving 10 bases of the junction unmatched. Looked up from germline, CDR1 is SGHRS and CDR2 is YFSETQ.

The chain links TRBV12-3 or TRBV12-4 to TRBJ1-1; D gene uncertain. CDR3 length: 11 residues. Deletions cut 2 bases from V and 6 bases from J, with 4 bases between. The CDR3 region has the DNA TGTGCCAGCAGTTTAAGTCCTGAAGCTTTCTTT. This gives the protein CASSLSPEAFF.

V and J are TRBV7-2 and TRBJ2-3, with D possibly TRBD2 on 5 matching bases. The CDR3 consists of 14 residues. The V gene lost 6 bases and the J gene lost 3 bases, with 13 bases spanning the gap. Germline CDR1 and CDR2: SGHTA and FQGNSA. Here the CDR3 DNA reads TGTGCCAGCAGGTGGGCCAGAGGGACAGATACGCAGTATTTT. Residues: CASRWARGTDTQYF.

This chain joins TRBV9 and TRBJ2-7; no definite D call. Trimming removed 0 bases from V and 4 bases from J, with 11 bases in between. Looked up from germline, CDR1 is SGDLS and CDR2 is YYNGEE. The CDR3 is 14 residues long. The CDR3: CASSVGVSSYEQYF. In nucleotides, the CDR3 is TGTGCCAGCAGCGTAGGGGTTAGTAGTTACGAGCAGTACTTC.

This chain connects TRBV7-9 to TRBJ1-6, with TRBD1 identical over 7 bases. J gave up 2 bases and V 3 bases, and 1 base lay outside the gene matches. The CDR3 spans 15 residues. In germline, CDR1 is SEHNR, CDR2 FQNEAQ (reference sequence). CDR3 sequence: CASSFGTAYNSPLHF. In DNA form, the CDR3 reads TGTGCCAGCAGCTTCGGGACAGCCTATAATTCACCCCTCCACTTT.

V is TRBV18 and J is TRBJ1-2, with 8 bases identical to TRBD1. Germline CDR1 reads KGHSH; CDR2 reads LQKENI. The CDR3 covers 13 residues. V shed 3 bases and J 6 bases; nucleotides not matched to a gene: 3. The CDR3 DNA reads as TGTGCCAGCTCACCGGACAGGGAGCATGGCTACACCTTC. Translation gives CASSPDREHGYTF. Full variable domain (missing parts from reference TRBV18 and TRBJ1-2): NAGVMQNPRHLVRRRGQEARLRCSPMKGHSHVYWYRQLPEEGLKFMVYLQKENIIDESGMPKERFSAEFPKEGPSILRIQQVVRGDSAAYFCASSPDREHGYTFGSGTRLTVV.

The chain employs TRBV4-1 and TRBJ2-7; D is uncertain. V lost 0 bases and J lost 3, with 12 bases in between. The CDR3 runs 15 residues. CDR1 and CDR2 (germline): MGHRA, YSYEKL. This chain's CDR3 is CASSQDLGSFYEQYF. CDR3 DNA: TGCGCCAGCAGCCAAGATTTAGGCTCCTTCTACGAGCAGTACTTC.

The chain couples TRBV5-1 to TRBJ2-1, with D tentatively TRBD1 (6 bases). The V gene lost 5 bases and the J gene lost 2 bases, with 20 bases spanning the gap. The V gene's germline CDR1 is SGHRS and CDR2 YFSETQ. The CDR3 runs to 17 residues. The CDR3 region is CASRDLPRQGPYNEQFF. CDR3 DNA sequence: TGCGCCAGCAGAGATCTTCCTCGGCAGGGGCCCTACAATGAGCAGTTCTTC.

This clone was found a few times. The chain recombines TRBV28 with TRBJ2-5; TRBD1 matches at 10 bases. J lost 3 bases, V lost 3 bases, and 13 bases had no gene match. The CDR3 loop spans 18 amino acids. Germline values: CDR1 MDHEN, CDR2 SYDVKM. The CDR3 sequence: CASSFTGRWGTGEETQYF. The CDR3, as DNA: TGTGCCAGCAGTTTCACGGGGCGTTGGGGGACAGGGGAAGAGACCCAGTACTTC.

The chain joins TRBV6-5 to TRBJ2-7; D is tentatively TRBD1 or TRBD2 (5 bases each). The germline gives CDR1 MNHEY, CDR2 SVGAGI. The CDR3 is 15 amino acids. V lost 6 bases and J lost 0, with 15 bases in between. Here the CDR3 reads CASRSPGPNSYEQYF. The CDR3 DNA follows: TGTGCCAGCAGATCACCGGGGCCTAACTCCTACGAGCAGTACTTC.

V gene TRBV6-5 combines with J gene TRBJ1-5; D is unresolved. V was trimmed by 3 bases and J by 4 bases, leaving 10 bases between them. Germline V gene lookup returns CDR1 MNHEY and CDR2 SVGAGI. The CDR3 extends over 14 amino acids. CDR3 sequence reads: CASSYREGNQPQHF. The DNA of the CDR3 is TGTGCCAGCAGTTATAGGGAAGGGAATCAGCCCCAGCATTTT.

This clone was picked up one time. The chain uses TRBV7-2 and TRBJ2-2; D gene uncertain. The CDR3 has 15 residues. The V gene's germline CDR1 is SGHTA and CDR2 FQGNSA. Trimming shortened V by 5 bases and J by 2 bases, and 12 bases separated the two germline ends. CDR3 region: CASSPLPANTGELFF. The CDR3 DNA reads TGTGCCAGCAGCCCCCTCCCGGCCAACACCGGGGAGCTGTTTTTT. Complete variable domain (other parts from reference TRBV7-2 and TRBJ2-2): GAGVSQSPSNKVTEKGKDVELRCDPISGHTALYWYRQSLGQGLEFLIYFQGNSAPDKSGLPSDRFSAERTGGSVSTLTIQRTQQEDSAVYLCASSPLPANTGELFFGEGSRLTVL.